These 28 T cell receptor beta chains came from one sample sequenced in a study of blood T cells in healthy people across ages (dated by TCRdb to the mid-2010s). Libraries came from 5' RACE. This sample was sequenced with an Illumina HiSeq 2500. A second PCR of about 7 to 12 cycles was run with a J-beta primer mix and a sample-barcoded 5' primer. TCRdb's own reprocessing of the public reads used fastp at Q25 and MiXCR and kept productive beta chains. Duplicate CDR3 protein sequences are folded into a single record with the most common DNA and genes. The sample table lists some 710,000 distinct CDR3 sequences, approximately 22% of them with a count of one. Of the sample, roughly 22% is held by the ten largest clones. The sequenced sample was blood. These receptor sequences come from a man between 65 and 79 years old in good health.

The chain has TRBV6-5 and TRBJ1-2; D call uncertain. Germline lookup yields CDR1 MNHEY and CDR2 SVGAGI. This CDR3 has 14 residues. Trimming removed 5 bases from V and 5 bases from J, with 15 bases in between. DNA of the CDR3: TGTGCCAGCAGTCCCCGGGGAGGGTGGTATGGCTACACCTTC. This gives the protein CASSPRGGWYGYTF.

This clonotype was found a few times. At one end the junction does not follow the germline gene, possibly because of a read error. This chain joins TRBV12-3 or TRBV12-4 and TRBJ2-1; the D gene is possibly TRBD1 (6 bases). The length of the CDR3 is 15 residues. The CDR3 sequence is CASSPEGVSYNGQFF. CDR3 sequence (DNA): TGTGCCAGCAGCCCCGAGGGGGTTTCCTACAATGGGCAGTTCTTC.

This clonotype was detected a few times. This chain joins TRBV7-2 and TRBJ2-1; 7 nucleotides match TRBD2. The CDR3 runs 18 residues. Losses at the gene ends were 5 bases for V and 0 bases for J; bases not matched to a gene: 13. The V gene's germline CDR1 is SGHTA and CDR2 FQGNSA. Here the CDR3 DNA reads TGTGCCAGCAGCCCAATTGGGGCTAGCGGTCTCTCCTACAATGAGCAGTTCTTC. The encoded protein is CASSPIGASGLSYNEQFF.

This chain connects TRBV6-1 to TRBJ2-1; TRBD1 aligns across 10 bases. The CDR3 length is 16 residues. Germline lookup yields CDR1 MNHNS and CDR2 SASEGT. After removal of 6 bases from V and 1 base from J, the junction contained 6 bases not matched to a gene. The CDR3 DNA follows: TGTGCCAGCAGCCCTTGGGACAGGGGTTCCTACAATGAGCAGTTCTTC. Protein sequence: CASSPWDRGSYNEQFF.

V is TRBV27 and J is TRBJ2-1; 12 bases are a match to TRBD2. The V segment lost 3 bases and the J segment 4 bases; nucleotides outside the gene matches: 7. Germline V gene data show CDR1 as MNHEY and CDR2 as SMNVEV (reference sequence). There are 17 residues in the CDR3. The chain's CDR3 is CASSLGTSGRPYNEQFF. As DNA, the CDR3 is TGTGCCAGCAGTTTGGGAACTAGCGGGAGGCCTTACAATGAGCAGTTCTTC.

This clonotype has a count of ten or more. V usage is TRBV13 and J usage is TRBJ2-4, with TRBD1 as a possible D gene (5 bases). Germline-derived CDR1 and CDR2 are PRHDT and FYEKMQ (reference sequence). V lost 5 bases and J lost 7, with 15 bases in between. CDR3 size: 14 residues. The DNA of the CDR3 is TGTGCCAGCAGCCCTGGCAGGGATCTGAACATTCAGTACTTC. It specifies CASSPGRDLNIQYF. The full variable domain, with the rest looked up from reference TRBV13 and TRBJ2-4, is AAGVIQSPRHLIKEKRETATLKCYPIPRHDTVYWYQQGPGQDPQFLISFYEKMQSDKGSIPDRFSAQQFSDYHSELNMSSLELGDSALYFCASSPGRDLNIQYFGAGTRLSVL.

Worth noting for this clonotype: The junction and the germline gene differ at one end; a read error may be behind it. The V call is TRBV12-3 or TRBV12-4, the J call TRBJ2-3; the match to TRBD2 covers 9 bases. The CDR3 has 11 residues. CDR3 coding DNA: TGTGCCAGCAGTTTCGGGACTAGCCCGCATTTT. It codes for CASSFGTSPHF.

The genes are TRBV20-1 and TRBJ2-2, with 14 nucleotides matching TRBD2. V shed 1 base, J shed 7 bases, and the junction held 2 bases outside the gene matches. The CDR3 is 15 amino acids. Per germline, CDR1 DFQATT and CDR2 SNEGSKA (reference sequence). The CDR3: CSARGLAGGGGELFF. The CDR3, as DNA: TGCAGTGCTAGAGGACTAGCGGGAGGGGGCGGGGAGCTGTTTTTT.

CDR3 residues: CASRASGNGGETQYF. The CDR3 DNA reads TGCGCCAGCAGGGCTAGCGGGAATGGTGGAGAGACCCAGTACTTC. The chain couples TRBV5-1 to TRBJ2-5, with 9 bases matching TRBD2. V was pared by 5 bases and J by 4 bases, with 9 bases of the junction left unmatched. This CDR3 is 15 amino acids long. Per the germline V gene, CDR1 is SGHRS and CDR2 is YFSETQ.

Worth noting for this clonotype: At one end the junction does not follow the germline gene, possibly because of a read error. V usage is TRBV12-3 or TRBV12-4 and J usage is TRBJ2-3; the D is unclear. This CDR3 has 16 residues. As DNA, the CDR3 is TGTGCCAGCAGTTTATGGGCAGAAGTGCACACAGATACGGAGTATTTT. It yields the protein CASSLWAEVHTDTEYF.

The chain uses TRBV18 and TRBJ2-1; D gene unclear. Deletions cut 4 bases from V and 3 bases from J, with 10 bases between. The germline gives CDR1 KGHSH, CDR2 LQKENI. This CDR3 comprises 14 residues. The CDR3: CASSQQRNYNEQFF. The CDR3 bases are TGTGCCAGCTCACAGCAGAGGAACTACAATGAGCAGTTCTTC.

The chain recombines TRBV11-3 with TRBJ2-5, with D maybe TRBD1 (6 bases). The V gene's germline CDR1 is SGHNT and CDR2 YENEEA. V lost 5 bases, J lost 0 bases, and 10 bases lay in between. This CDR3 spans 14 amino acids. CDR3 DNA: TGTGCCAGCAGCCGGGACACGTACCAAGAGACCCAGTACTTC. This codes for CASSRDTYQETQYF.

The chain is built from TRBV5-1 and TRBJ2-7; no clear D. Germline CDR1 and CDR2: SGHRS and YFSETQ. This CDR3 is 14 amino acids long. V was trimmed by 0 bases and J by 3 bases, leaving 10 bases between them. The CDR3 is CASSLVGSGYEQYF. CDR3 coding DNA: TGCGCCAGCAGCTTGGTAGGTAGTGGCTACGAGCAGTACTTC.

The chain joins TRBV11-2 to TRBJ2-7; D is possibly TRBD1 or TRBD2 (5 bases each). This CDR3 spans 17 amino acids. V lost 2 bases and J 4 bases, leaving 21 bases between the germline ends. Germline assignment: CDR1 SGHAT and CDR2 FQNNGV. The CDR3 region is CASSLTGTSQKGYEQYF. DNA of the CDR3: TGTGCCAGCAGCTTAACCGGGACGTCCCAAAAAGGGTACGAGCAGTACTTC.

This clonotype was detected a few times. This chain uses TRBV7-3 with TRBJ2-5, with D unclear. V lost 2 bases and J lost 2, with 12 bases in between. This CDR3 has 15 residues. The V gene's germline CDR1 is SGHTA and CDR2 FQGTGA. DNA for the CDR3: TGTGCCAGCAGCTTAGGTTCAGTAAGACAAGAGACCCAGTACTTC. Its protein product is CASSLGSVRQETQYF.

This clonotype was observed many times. The chain couples TRBV6-5 to TRBJ2-2; 10 bases align to TRBD2. V trimming: 5 bases; J trimming: 7 bases; junction bases outside the gene matches: 10. Per the germline V gene, CDR1 is MNHEY and CDR2 is SVGAGI. The CDR3 consists of 16 residues. CDR3 in DNA: TGTGCCAGCAGTCCAATGGGGACTAGCGTTGTCGGGGAGCTGTTTTTT. This sequence encodes CASSPMGTSVVGELFF.

This clonotype appeared a few times. V usage is TRBV20-1 and J usage is TRBJ1-1; D unresolved. The CDR3 consists of 12 residues. Germline-derived CDR1 and CDR2 are DFQATT and SNEGSKA (reference sequence). Deletions cut 6 bases from V and 4 bases from J, with 12 bases between. The CDR3 loop reads CSATLSGTEAFF. In DNA, the CDR3 is TGCAGTGCAACGCTCTCGGGCACTGAAGCTTTCTTT.

This clonotype has just a few counts. This sequence joins TRBV7-9 and TRBJ2-7, with D possibly being TRBD1 (5 bases). The DNA end is more similar to TRBJ2-5, so the J call may be wrong. Germline V gives CDR1 SEHNR, CDR2 FQNEAQ (reference sequence). This CDR3 spans 17 amino acids. CDR3 in amino acids: CASSFPSNSGIDETQYF. As DNA, the CDR3 is TGTGCCAGCAGCTTTCCCTCGAATTCAGGGATCGACGAGACCCAGTACTTC.

This clonotype has a handful of counts. The chain joins TRBV12-3 or TRBV12-4 to TRBJ1-2; 7 nucleotides line up with TRBD1. V was clipped by 6 bases and J by 4 bases; unmatched bases: 8. CDR3 size: 14 residues. DNA of the CDR3: TGTGCCAGCAGGAAGGGACAGCAGGGCTATGGCTACACCTTC. Translation: CASRKGQQGYGYTF.

This chain links TRBV3-1 with TRBJ2-1; 11 bases match TRBD1. J lost 0 bases, V lost 7 bases, and 14 bases had no gene match. Germline loops: CDR1 LGHDT, CDR2 YNNKEL (reference sequence). This CDR3 is 19 amino acids long. CDR3 residues: CASMSRDRGFSSSYNEQFF. For the CDR3, the DNA is TGTGCCAGCATGTCCAGGGACAGGGGGTTCTCGAGCTCCTACAATGAGCAGTTCTTC.

The CDR3 DNA reads TGCAGTGCTGCCCGGGACAGGAACACTGAAGCTTTCTTT. Translated: CSAARDRNTEAFF. V gene TRBV20-1 combines with J gene TRBJ1-1, with 7 bases lining up with TRBD1. This CDR3 is built from 13 residues. The junction had 4 bases not matched to a gene; V was cut back by 5 bases and J by 1 base. The germline gives CDR1 DFQATT, CDR2 SNEGSKA (reference sequence).

This clonotype was detected only a few times. The chain links TRBV20-1 to TRBJ2-3; a weak D match, TRBD2 (7 bases). Germline CDR1 is DFQATT and CDR2 is SNEGSKA (reference sequence). V was pared by 2 bases and J by 9 bases, with 24 bases between. The CDR3 contains 16 residues. CDR3 bases: TGCAGTGCTAGACCCCCACCACGCGGGGGCGCCGACACGCAGTATTTT. It is translated as CSARPPPRGGADTQYF.

This chain links TRBV12-3 or TRBV12-4 with TRBJ2-1; D possibly corresponds to TRBD1 (6 bases). Between the trimmed V and J ends, which lost 3 bases and 6 bases, there was a span of 9 bases. This CDR3 is 13 amino acids long. The CDR3 region is CASSFWGLNEQFF. The CDR3 DNA reads TGTGCCAGCAGTTTTTGGGGGCTCAATGAGCAGTTCTTC.

This clonotype was seen just once. The rearrangement uses TRBV20-1 and TRBJ1-2; 7 bases line up with TRBD1. The length of the CDR3 is 16 residues. The junction had 8 bases not matched to a gene; V was cut back by 0 bases and J by 1 base. The germline V gene encodes CDR1 DFQATT and CDR2 SNEGSKA (reference sequence). The chain's CDR3 is CSARDAGQKYNYGYTF. In DNA form, the CDR3 reads TGCAGTGCTAGAGACGCGGGACAGAAGTATAACTATGGCTACACCTTC.

The rearrangement joins TRBV4-2 to TRBJ2-3; the D is unclear. The J call may be incorrect, as the DNA end agrees better with TRBJ1-5. CDR3 length: 15 amino acids. Germline CDR1 reads LGHNA; CDR2 reads YNFKEQ. CDR3 bases: TGTGCCAGCACCTCAAGTCTGGCGGGCACAGATACGCAGCATTTT. Its translation: CASTSSLAGTDTQHF.

This clonotype was counted a few times. This rearrangement joins TRBV29-1 to TRBJ2-7; 7 nucleotides line up with TRBD1. In germline, CDR1 is SQVTM, CDR2 ANQGSEA. V was clipped by 3 bases and J by 2 bases; unmatched bases: 7. The CDR3 covers 14 residues. The CDR3: CSVDRGSYPYEQYF. Here the CDR3 DNA reads TGCAGCGTTGACAGGGGGTCTTACCCCTACGAGCAGTACTTC.

This clonotype came up a few times. The chain employs TRBV20-1 and TRBJ1-1; D remains ambiguous. The CDR3 spans 12 residues. Trimming shortened V by 3 bases and J by 5 bases, and 10 bases separated the two germline ends. Germline lookup yields CDR1 DFQATT and CDR2 SNEGSKA (reference sequence). The CDR3: CSASRRSTEAFF. DNA for the CDR3: TGCAGTGCTAGTAGGCGTTCAACTGAAGCTTTCTTT.

This chain connects TRBV13 to TRBJ1-2; no firm D call. This CDR3 has 13 amino acids. The germline V gene encodes CDR1 PRHDT and CDR2 FYEKMQ (reference sequence). V was cut by 8 bases and J by 0 bases, with 10 bases left in between. CDR3 sequence: CASSPSPNYGYTF. The CDR3, as DNA: TGTGCCAGCTCGCCCAGCCCTAACTATGGCTACACCTTC.